This TCR beta chain derives from a study of blood T cell repertoires in COVID-19. This study enrolled people aged about 18 to 100 from approximately 24 US geographic areas. CDR1 is LGHDT and CDR2 is YNNKEL in the germline V gene (reference sequence). The ends lost 2 bases at V and 1 base at J; junction bases unmatched: 7. The CDR3 covers 16 residues. Profiled with immunoSEQ multiplex PCR; TCRdb holds only in-frame clones, not every one. This repertoire shows around 140,000 clones, 70% to 90% found once; its top ten account for about 3.7%. The sequencing sample was made of PBMCs or T cells enriched from blood (not recorded which). The source is a woman aged 45-65 years with acute COVID-19. The chain links TRBV3-1 (or the pseudogene TRBV3-2) to TRBJ1-1, with 7 bases identical to TRBD1. The CDR3 DNA reads TGTGCCAGCAGCCAAAAGGGACAGAGTTCGAACACTGAAGCTTTCTTT. It codes for CASSQKGQSSNTEAFF.